The present T cell receptor (beta chain) was sequenced within a study of OX40 agonist ivuxolimab in advanced cancers. The protocol was immunoSEQ multiplex PCR, while the TCRdb copy is restricted to in-frame clones and leaves out a portion. The sample includes approximately 54,000 clones, roughly 86% of them seen just once. Germline V gives CDR1 MDHEN, CDR2 SYDVKM. The CDR3 sequence is 14 residues long. The V end lost 2 bases, the J end lost 1 base, and 3 bases lay between the germline ends. Material: CD4+ or CD8+ T cells sorted from blood, obtained in a trial of the OX40 agonist ivuxolimab. This chain uses TRBV28 with TRBJ2-6; no definite D call. The receptor was isolated from an adult with an advanced solid tumor such as melanoma, head and neck, liver or kidney cancer. The CDR3 sequence is CASSLRSGANVLTF. The CDR3, as DNA: TGTGCCAGCAGTTTAAGGTCTGGGGCCAACGTCCTGACTTTC.